This T cell receptor (beta chain) stems from a study of cytomegalovirus exposure and HLA in healthy donors. Germline V lookup: CDR1 SGHRS, CDR2 YFSETQ. The CDR3 loop spans 14 amino acids. The ends lost 5 bases at V and 3 bases at J; junction bases unmatched: 5. Both 60 Vbeta primers and 13 Jbeta primers went into the PCR. Produced via immunoSEQ multiplex PCR; TCRdb's table is partial and in-frame only. This sample has roughly 130,000 clones, with more than 60% found just once. Sample: PBMCs. The J gene is TRBJ2-1, the V gene TRBV5-1, with TRBD2 matching 7 bases. The receptor was derived from a woman between 50 and 59 years old in good health and CMV-seropositive. The CDR3 DNA reads as TGCGCCAGCAGTCCCGGGACTAACTACAATGAGCAGTTCTTC. It codes for CASSPGTNYNEQFF.